These 14 T cell receptor beta chains originate from one sample sequenced in a study of cytomegalovirus exposure and HLA in healthy donors. PCR was performed using 60 Vbeta and 13 Jbeta primers. Generated by immunoSEQ multiplex PCR, the TCRdb table keeps only in-frame clones and is missing some. The sample yields fewer than 110,000 clones, 81% seen once. The sample taken for sequencing was PBMCs. All receptors derive from a man aged 25-45 years in good health and CMV-seronegative.

This clone was detected once. This chain links TRBV9 with TRBJ2-7; TRBD2 matches at 7 bases. This CDR3 region has 14 residues. After removal of 4 bases from V and 3 bases from J, the junction contained 7 bases not matched to a gene. Germline CDR1 reads SGDLS; CDR2 reads YYNGEE. CDR3 residues: CASSLGGELYEQYF. The CDR3 nucleotides read TGTGCCAGCAGCCTGGGGGGGGAGCTCTACGAGCAGTACTTC.

The chain combines TRBV9 with TRBJ2-5, with TRBD2 matching 7 bases. Trimming took 4 bases from V and 5 from J; bases not matched to a gene: 5. The germline CDR1 and CDR2 sequences are SGDLS and YYNGEE. The CDR3 length is 13 residues. The CDR3 DNA sequence: TGTGCCAGCAGCCTCGGACTAGTTGAGACCCAGTACTTC. Translated, it gives CASSLGLVETQYF.

The gene calls are TRBV7-2 and TRBJ2-1; 8 positions match TRBD2. The ends lost 4 bases at V and 7 bases at J; junction bases unmatched: 9. The CDR3 extends over 15 amino acids. Germline-derived CDR1 and CDR2 are SGHTA and FQGNSA. CDR3 protein: CASSSTGGAWNEQFF. DNA for the CDR3: TGTGCCAGCAGCTCTACGGGGGGGGCGTGGAATGAGCAGTTCTTC.

This clone was seen more than once but under ten times. The chain links TRBV12-5 to TRBJ2-1; weak D call: TRBD2 (6 bases). Germline-derived CDR1 and CDR2 are LGHNT and FRNRAP. Trimming took off 1 base at V and 5 bases at J, with 6 bases between the two ends. The CDR3 consists of 13 residues. CDR3: CASGLGEDNEQFF. CDR3 bases: TGTGCTAGTGGTTTGGGGGAGGACAATGAGCAGTTCTTC.

The chain uses TRBV5-1 and TRBJ1-2; D is perhaps TRBD1 (6 bases). The length of the CDR3 is 12 residues. The germline CDR1 and CDR2 sequences are SGHRS and YFSETQ. The V gene lost 4 bases and the J gene lost 2 bases, with 6 bases spanning the gap. The CDR3 protein is CASSQGNYGYTF. CDR3 DNA sequence: TGCGCCAGCAGCCAGGGGAACTATGGCTACACCTTC.

The chain employs TRBV30 and TRBJ2-1, with a possible D match to TRBD2 (5 bases). The CDR3 has 13 amino acids. V was pared by 3 bases and J by 6 bases, with 12 bases between. Germline assignment: CDR1 GTSNPN and CDR2 SVGIG (reference sequence). CDR3 sequence (DNA): TGTGCCTGGAGCCTGGGGAGCGGCAATGAGCAGTTCTTC. As protein: CAWSLGSGNEQFF. Using reference TRBV30 and TRBJ2-1 for the parts outside the CDR3, the full variable domain is SQTIHQWPATLVQPVGSPLSLECTVEGTSNPNLYWYRQAAGRGLQLLFYSVGIGQISSEVPQNLSASRPQDRQFILSSKKLLLSDSGFYLCAWSLGSGNEQFFGPGTRLTVL.

The V and J genes are TRBV30 and TRBJ2-7, with D perhaps TRBD1 (5 bases). V was clipped by 5 bases and J by 7 bases, with 12 bases between them. Germline V gene lookup returns CDR1 GTSNPN and CDR2 SVGIG (reference sequence). The CDR3 length is 11 residues. For the CDR3, the DNA is TGTGCCTGGGGTGGGGCAAGGGAGCAGTACTTC. This translates into CAWGGAREQYF.

The gene calls are TRBV19 and TRBJ2-2; D is possibly TRBD2 (7 bases). The germline CDR1 and CDR2 sequences are LNHDA and SQIVND (reference sequence). This CDR3 is built from 14 residues. Trimming left V 1 base short and J 11 bases short, with 14 bases between. CDR3 bases: TGTGCCAGTAGTATAGTCACGGGGGGCAGAGAGCTGTTTTTT. Residues: CASSIVTGGRELFF.

This rearrangement joins TRBV6-1 to TRBJ2-3, with D possibly TRBD2 on 5 matching bases. This CDR3 has 15 amino acids. In germline, CDR1 is MNHNS, CDR2 SASEGT. Trimming pared 3 bases from V and 1 base from J, leaving 11 bases between. CDR3 sequence: CASSEGGYRTDTQYF. The CDR3 DNA follows: TGTGCCAGCAGTGAGGGCGGGTACCGCACAGATACGCAGTATTTT.

V usage is TRBV6-5 and J usage is TRBJ2-4; possible D gene TRBD2, 5 bases. V lost 0 bases and J lost 9, with 15 bases in between. There are 15 residues in the CDR3. CDR1 and CDR2 from the germline V gene are MNHEY and SVGAGI. The CDR3 coding sequence is TGTGCCAGCAGTTACTCGAGACACGGCGCGGGCATTCAGTACTTC. This codes for CASSYSRHGAGIQYF.

This chain links TRBV18 with TRBJ2-5, with D perhaps matching TRBD2 (6 bases). Germline V gene sequence: CDR1 KGHSH, CDR2 LQKENI. The CDR3 runs to 14 residues. The V gene lost 3 bases and the J gene lost 10 bases, with 18 bases spanning the gap. The CDR3 is CASSPGPWGGDQYF. For the CDR3, the DNA is TGTGCCAGCTCACCCGGGCCCTGGGGCGGGGACCAGTACTTC.

The genes are TRBV7-9 and TRBJ1-4, with 7 bases that match TRBD1. This CDR3 spans 15 amino acids. Germline V CDR1 and CDR2: SEHNR, FQNEAQ (reference sequence). Trimming took 4 bases from V and 4 from J; bases not matched to a gene: 6. The CDR3 DNA reads as TGTGCCAGCAGCTCGGGGACAGCTATTAATGAAAAACTGTTTTTT. Protein product: CASSSGTAINEKLFF.

In this sample, this clone turned up many times. The chain carries TRBV7-8 and TRBJ1-1; D remains ambiguous. Trimming took off 0 bases at V and 0 bases at J, with 14 bases between the two ends. In germline, CDR1 is SGHVS, CDR2 FQNEAQ. CDR3 length: 17 amino acids. Here the CDR3 DNA reads TGTGCCAGCAGCTTAGCCGGGAAACCTGTACTGAACACTGAAGCTTTCTTT. The encoded protein is CASSLAGKPVLNTEAFF. The full variable domain, its missing parts supplied by reference TRBV7-8 and TRBJ1-1, is GAGVSQSPRYKVAKRGQDVALRCDPISGHVSLFWYQQALGQGPEFLTYFQNEAQLDKSGLPSDRFFAERPEGSVSTLKIQRTQQEDSAVYLCASSLAGKPVLNTEAFFGQGTRLTVV.

V usage is TRBV5-1 and J usage is TRBJ1-2; 8 nucleotides agree with TRBD1. Trimming removed 3 bases from V and 4 bases from J; junction bases left unmatched: 5. Germline CDR1 reads SGHRS; CDR2 reads YFSETQ. The CDR3 extends over 14 amino acids. The CDR3 loop is CASSSGQGSYGYTF. CDR3 coding DNA: TGCGCCAGCAGCTCTGGACAGGGCTCCTATGGCTACACCTTC.